This entry features one T cell receptor (beta chain) sequence. Its antigen is undetermined. The sample comes from a study of tumor-infiltrating lymphocytes in localized non-small cell lung cancer. Points from the study as a whole: T-cell fraction did not differ between immunotypes IM1 and IM2.

Assay used: immunoSEQ multiplex PCR; TCRdb lists only in-frame clones, some missing. The sample has about 12,000 clones; more than 75% are singletons. This CDR3 is 15 amino acids long. Trimming took 3 bases from V and 2 from J; bases not matched to a gene: 4. Per the germline V gene, CDR1 is SGDLS and CDR2 is YYNGEE. The V call is TRBV9, the J call TRBJ2-2, with 7 bases that match TRBD2. The source material was lung tumor tissue. The clonotype originates from a human donor with non-small cell lung cancer. The CDR3 protein is CASSERTSNTGELFF. CDR3 nucleotides: TGTGCCAGCAGCGAACGGACTAGTAACACCGGGGAGCTGTTTTTT. Supplemented by reference TRBV9 and TRBJ2-2, the full variable domain reads DSGVTQTPKHLITATGQRVTLRCSPRSGDLSVYWYQQSLDQGLQFLIQYYNGEERAKGNILERFSAQQFPDLHSELNLSSLELGDSALYFCASSERTSNTGELFFGEGSRLTVL.